One T cell receptor beta chain is described in this entry. Per germline, CDR1 SQVTM and CDR2 ANQGSEA. Trimming took 5 bases from V and 6 from J; bases not matched to a gene: 3. The CDR3 has 13 residues. The sample comes from a study of blood T cells in healthy people across ages. With a J-beta primer mix and a sample-barcoded 5' primer, a second PCR ran about 7 to 12 cycles. TCRdb called the 5' RACE reads again in MiXCR, with one record for every CDR3 protein. The sample lists under 800,000 distinct CDR3 sequences; roughly 21% were seen once. Material: blood. This TCR came from a man between 65 and 80 years old in good health. The J gene is TRBJ2-1, the V gene TRBV29-1; 11 bases are shared with TRBD1. Here the CDR3 DNA reads TGCAGCGTTCAGGGACAGGGGGTCAATGAGCAGTTCTTC. This encodes CSVQGQGVNEQFF.